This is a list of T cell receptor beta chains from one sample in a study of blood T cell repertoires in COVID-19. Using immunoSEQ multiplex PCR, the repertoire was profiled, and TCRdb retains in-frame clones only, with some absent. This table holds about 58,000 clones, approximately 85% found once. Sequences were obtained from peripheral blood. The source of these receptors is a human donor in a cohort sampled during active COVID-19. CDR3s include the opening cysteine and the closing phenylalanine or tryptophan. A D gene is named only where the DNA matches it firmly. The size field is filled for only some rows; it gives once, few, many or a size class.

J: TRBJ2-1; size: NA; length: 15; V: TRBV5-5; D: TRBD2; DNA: TGTGCCAGCAGCCCTGGGGGGGACCGTCGCAATGAGCAGTTCTTC; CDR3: CASSPGGDRRNEQFF
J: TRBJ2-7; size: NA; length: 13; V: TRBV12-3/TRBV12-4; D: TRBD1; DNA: TGTGCCAGCAGTCGGGACAGCCATAGCGAGCAGTACTTC; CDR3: CASSRDSHSEQYF
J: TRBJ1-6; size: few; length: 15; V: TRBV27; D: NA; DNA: TGTGCCAGCAGTTTATTGCAGGGTGGGAATTCACCCCTCCACTTT; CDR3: CASSLLQGGNSPLHF
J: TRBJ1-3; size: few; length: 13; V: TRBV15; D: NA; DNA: TGTGCCACCAGCAGAGATCCGGGAAACACCATATATTTT; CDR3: CATSRDPGNTIYF
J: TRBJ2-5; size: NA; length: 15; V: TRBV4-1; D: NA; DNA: TGCGCCAGCAGCCAAGAGGGGACATATAGTCAGACCCAGTACTTC; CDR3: CASSQEGTYSQTQYF
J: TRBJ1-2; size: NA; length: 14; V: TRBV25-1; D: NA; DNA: TGTGCCAGCAGTGAAATCCCAGGTCTCTATGGCTACACCTTC; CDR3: CASSEIPGLYGYTF
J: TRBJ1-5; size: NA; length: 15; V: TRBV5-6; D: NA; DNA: TGTGCCAGCAGCTGGGCTGGGGCGGGCAATCAGCCCCAGCATTTT; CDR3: CASSWAGAGNQPQHF
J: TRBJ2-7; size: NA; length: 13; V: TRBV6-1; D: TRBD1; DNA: TGTGCCAGCAGTGAGGGACAGATCCACGAGCAGTACTTC; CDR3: CASSEGQIHEQYF
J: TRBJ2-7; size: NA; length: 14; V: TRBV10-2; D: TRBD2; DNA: TGCGCCAGCAGGACTAGCGGGAGCTCCTACGAGCAGTACTTC; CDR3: CASRTSGSSYEQYF
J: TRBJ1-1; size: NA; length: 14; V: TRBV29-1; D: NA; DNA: TGCAGCGCCGAGGGGGGGAAAATCGGCACTGAAGCTTTCTTT; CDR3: CSAEGGKIGTEAFF
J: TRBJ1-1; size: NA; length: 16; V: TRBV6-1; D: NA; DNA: TGTGCCAGCAGTGATGCTTGGGCCCGTAAAAACACTGAAGCTTTCTTT; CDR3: CASSDAWARKNTEAFF
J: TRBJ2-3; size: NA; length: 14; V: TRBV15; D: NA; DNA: TGTGCCACCAGCAGAGGCCGCAGCGGTGATACGCAGTATTTT; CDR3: CATSRGRSGDTQYF
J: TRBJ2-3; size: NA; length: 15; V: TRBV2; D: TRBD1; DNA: TGTGCCAGCAGGGGGACAGGGTCAGGCGCAGATACGCAGTATTTT; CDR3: CASRGTGSGADTQYF
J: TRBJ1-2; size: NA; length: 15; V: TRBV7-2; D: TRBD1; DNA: TGTGCCAGCGGACGCCGACAGGGCGCTAACTATGGCTACACCTTC; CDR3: CASGRRQGANYGYTF
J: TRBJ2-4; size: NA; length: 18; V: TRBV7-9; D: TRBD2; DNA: TGTGCCAGCAGCAGCCCCCCATGGGCGGGAGGAGCCAAAAACATTCAGTACTTC; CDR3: CASSSPPWAGGAKNIQYF
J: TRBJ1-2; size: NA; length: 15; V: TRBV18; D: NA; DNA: TGTGCCAGCTCACCCGGGACACCTAGCAACTATGGCTACACCTTC; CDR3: CASSPGTPSNYGYTF
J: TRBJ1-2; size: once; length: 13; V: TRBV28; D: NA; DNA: TGTGCCAGCAGTTTAGGCAGTAACTATGGCTACACCTTC; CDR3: CASSLGSNYGYTF
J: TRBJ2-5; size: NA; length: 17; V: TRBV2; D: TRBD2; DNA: TGTGCCAGCAGGAGGCTAGCGGGGGGGCCGGGACAAGAGACCCAGTACTTC; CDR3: CASRRLAGGPGQETQYF
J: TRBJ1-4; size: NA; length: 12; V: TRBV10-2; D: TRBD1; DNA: TGCGCCAGCAGGGACAGGGGTGAAAAACTGTTTTTT; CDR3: CASRDRGEKLFF
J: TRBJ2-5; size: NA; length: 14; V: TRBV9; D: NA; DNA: TGTGCCAGCAGCGTAGCGATAGCTCCAGAGACCCAGTACTTC; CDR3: CASSVAIAPETQYF
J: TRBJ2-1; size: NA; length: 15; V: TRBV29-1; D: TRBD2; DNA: TGCAGCGTCGGGACACTAGCGGGGTCCTACAATGAGCAGTTCTTC; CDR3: CSVGTLAGSYNEQFF
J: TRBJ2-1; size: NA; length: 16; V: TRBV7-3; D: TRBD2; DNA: TGTGCCAGCAGTTTATTAGGGACTAGCGCTCTCAATGAGCAGTTCTTC; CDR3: CASSLLGTSALNEQFF
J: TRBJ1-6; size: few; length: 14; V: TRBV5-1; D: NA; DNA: TGCGCCAGCAGCCCGGGATTGAACAATTCACCCCTCCACTTT; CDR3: CASSPGLNNSPLHF
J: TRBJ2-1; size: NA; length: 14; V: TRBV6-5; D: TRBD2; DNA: TGTGCCAGCGTGCGGAGCGGGGAAAACAATGAGCAGTTCTTC; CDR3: CASVRSGENNEQFF
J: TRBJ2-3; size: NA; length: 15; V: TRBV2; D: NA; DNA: TGTGCCAGCAGTGAACAGGGGAAGGGTACAGATACGCAGTATTTT; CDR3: CASSEQGKGTDTQYF
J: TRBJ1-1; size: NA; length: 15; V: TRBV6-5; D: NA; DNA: TGTGCCAGCAGACAGAGAAGACAGCTCAACACTGAAGCTTTCTTT; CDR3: CASRQRRQLNTEAFF
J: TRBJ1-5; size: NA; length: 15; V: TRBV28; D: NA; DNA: TGTGCCAGCAGTCAGGGAGGGGAAGGCAATCAGCCCCAGCATTTT; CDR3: CASSQGGEGNQPQHF
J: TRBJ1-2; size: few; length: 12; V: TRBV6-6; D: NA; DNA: TGTGCCAGCAGCGGACAGTTCTATGGCTACACCTTC; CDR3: CASSGQFYGYTF
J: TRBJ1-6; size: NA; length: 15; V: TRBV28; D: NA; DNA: TGTGCCAGCGGGGGCCAAAGGTCCTATAATTCACCCCTCCACTTT; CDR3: CASGGQRSYNSPLHF
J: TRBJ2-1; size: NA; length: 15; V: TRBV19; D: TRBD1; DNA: TGTGCCAGTAGTCCTCCGGGACAGGGGAAGGGTGAGCAGTTCTTC; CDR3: CASSPPGQGKGEQFF
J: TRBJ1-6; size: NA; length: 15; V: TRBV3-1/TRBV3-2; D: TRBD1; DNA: TGTGCCAGCAGCCTCCACAGGGGGCAGAATTCACCCCTCCACTTT; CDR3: CASSLHRGQNSPLHF
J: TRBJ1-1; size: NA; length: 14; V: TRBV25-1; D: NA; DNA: TGTGCCAGCAGTGGGGTTGGGGGACTCGTTACAGCTTTCTTT; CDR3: CASSGVGGLVTAFF
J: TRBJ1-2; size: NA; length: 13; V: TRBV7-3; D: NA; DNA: TGTGCCAGCAGCTCTACCCCGACAGGAGGCTACACCTTC; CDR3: CASSSTPTGGYTF
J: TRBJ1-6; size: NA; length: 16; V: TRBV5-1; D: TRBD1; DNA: TGCGCCAGCAGGTATTTCGGAGGGGGCAGGAATTCACCCCTCCACTTT; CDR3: CASRYFGGGRNSPLHF
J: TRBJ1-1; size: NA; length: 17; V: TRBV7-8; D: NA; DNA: TGTGCCACCCGGGTCGGGGTGGGGACAATTATGAACACTGAAGCTTTCTTT; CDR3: CATRVGVGTIMNTEAFF